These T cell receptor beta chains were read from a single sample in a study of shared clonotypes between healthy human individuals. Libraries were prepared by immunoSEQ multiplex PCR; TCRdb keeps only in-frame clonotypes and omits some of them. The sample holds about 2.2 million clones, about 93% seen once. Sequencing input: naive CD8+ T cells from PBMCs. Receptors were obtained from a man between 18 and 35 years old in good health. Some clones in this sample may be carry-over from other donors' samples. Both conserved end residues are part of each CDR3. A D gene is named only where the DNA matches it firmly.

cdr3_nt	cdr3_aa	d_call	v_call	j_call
TGTGCCAGCAGCGTCCCGACAGGGGAGAATGAGCAGTTCTTC	CASSVPTGENEQFF	TRBD1	TRBV9	TRBJ2-1
TGTGCCAGCAGCTCCATGAGAGACAGGGCCTACAATGAGCAGTTCTTC	CASSSMRDRAYNEQFF	TRBD1	TRBV7-6	TRBJ2-1
TGTGCCAGCAGTTTATTACGGATTTCAGGCGATGAGCAGTTCTTC	CASSLLRISGDEQFF	-	TRBV27	TRBJ2-1
TGCGCCAGCAGCTTGGATGGTGGGAGTATCTACGAGCAGTACTTC	CASSLDGGSIYEQYF	-	TRBV5-1	TRBJ2-7
TGTGCCACTATTCAGCGGGGGGCCGGCGGGGAGCTGTTTTTT	CATIQRGAGGELFF	TRBD2	TRBV6-1	TRBJ2-2
TGTGCCAGCAGTAGACTCACCCGGGACAGGGTGTTTTACGAGCAGTACTTC	CASSRLTRDRVFYEQYF	TRBD1	TRBV27	TRBJ2-7
TGTGCCAGCAGTGCCGGGGACAGCGCTTATGGCTACACCTTC	CASSAGDSAYGYTF	TRBD1	TRBV9	TRBJ1-2
TGCGCCAGCAGTTCAAGAGGGCGGGCAGTTCAGGAGACCCAGTACTTC	CASSSRGRAVQETQYF	-	TRBV4-1	TRBJ2-5
TGTGCCAGTAGTATTGGGGCCAATGGCTACACCTTC	CASSIGANGYTF	-	TRBV19	TRBJ1-2
TGTGCCAGCAGTTACTTTTCCGGGAGGGGTGAGACCCAGTACTTC	CASSYFSGRGETQYF	TRBD2	TRBV6-6	TRBJ2-5